These 6 T cell receptor beta chains originate from one sample sequenced in a study of cytomegalovirus exposure and HLA in healthy donors. PCR involved 60 Vbeta and 13 Jbeta primers. Data came from immunoSEQ multiplex PCR; TCRdb stores just in-frame clones and leaves some out. The table includes some 90,000 clones, 80% detected once. The sample was PBMCs. The origin of the receptors is a man between 45 and 60 years old in good health and CMV-seropositive.

This chain links TRBV30 with TRBJ2-2, with D possibly being TRBD2 (5 bases). Per the germline V gene, CDR1 is GTSNPN and CDR2 is SVGIG (reference sequence). Trimming removed 4 bases at V and 6 bases at J, with 9 bases between. CDR3 size: 12 residues. CDR3 sequence reads: CAWTGGAGELFF. The DNA of the CDR3 is TGTGCCTGGACCGGAGGAGCCGGGGAGCTGTTTTTT.

The chain is built from TRBV20-1 and TRBJ1-2; no clear D gene. This CDR3 has 11 residues. CDR1 and CDR2 (germline): DFQATT, SNEGSKA (reference sequence). V was shortened by 3 bases and J by 5 bases, with 7 bases between the two germline ends. The CDR3 is CSARSLYGYTF. Here the CDR3 DNA reads TGCAGTGCTAGGTCCCTGTATGGCTACACCTTC.

This rearrangement joins TRBV6-1 to TRBJ1-2, with D uncertain. The CDR3 is made up of 11 amino acids. Germline CDR1 and CDR2: MNHNS and SASEGT. Trimming shortened V by 11 bases and J by 5 bases, and 12 bases separated the two germline ends. The CDR3 sequence: CASGNSYGYTF. CDR3 DNA: TGTGCCTCGGGGAATTCTTATGGCTACACCTTC.

The rearrangement links TRBV2 to TRBJ1-3; TRBD1 aligns across 7 bases. This CDR3 has 15 residues. Germline CDR1 is SNHLY and CDR2 is FYNNEI. V dropped 3 bases and J dropped 0; count of bases not matched to a gene: 2. Written as DNA, the CDR3 is TGTGCCAGCAGTGAGGACAGGACCTCTGGAAACACCATATATTTT. It is translated as CASSEDRTSGNTIYF.

The chain recombines TRBV5-1 with TRBJ2-7, with D perhaps matching TRBD2 (6 bases). Germline V gives CDR1 SGHRS, CDR2 YFSETQ. This CDR3 contains 15 residues. V lost 6 bases to trimming and J lost 6 bases, with 22 bases between them. CDR3 region: CASTPQVGTPPEQYF. Written as DNA, the CDR3 is TGCGCCAGCACCCCGCAGGTTGGGACTCCGCCCGAGCAGTACTTC.

The V and J genes are TRBV29-1 and TRBJ2-7; D possibly corresponds to TRBD2 (6 bases). V was pared by 4 bases and J by 2 bases, with 9 bases between. CDR1 and CDR2 (germline): SQVTM, ANQGSEA. The CDR3 extends over 12 amino acids. Here the CDR3 reads CSVVGEAYEQYF. The CDR3 nucleotides are TGCAGCGTTGTCGGGGAGGCCTACGAGCAGTACTTC.